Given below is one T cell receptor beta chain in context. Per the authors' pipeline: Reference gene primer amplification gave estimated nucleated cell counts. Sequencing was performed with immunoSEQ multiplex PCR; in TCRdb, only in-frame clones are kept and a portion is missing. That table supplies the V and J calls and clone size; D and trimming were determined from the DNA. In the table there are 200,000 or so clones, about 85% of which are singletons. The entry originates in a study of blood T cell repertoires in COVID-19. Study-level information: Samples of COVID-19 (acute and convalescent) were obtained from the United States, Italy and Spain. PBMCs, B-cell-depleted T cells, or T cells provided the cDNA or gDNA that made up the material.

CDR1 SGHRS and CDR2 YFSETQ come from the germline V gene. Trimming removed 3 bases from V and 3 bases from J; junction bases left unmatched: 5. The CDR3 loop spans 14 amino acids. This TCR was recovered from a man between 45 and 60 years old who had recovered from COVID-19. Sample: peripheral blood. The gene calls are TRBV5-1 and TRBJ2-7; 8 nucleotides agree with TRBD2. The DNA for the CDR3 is TGCGCCAGCAGCTGGAGCGGGGGCAGCTACGAGCAGTACTTC. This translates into CASSWSGGSYEQYF.